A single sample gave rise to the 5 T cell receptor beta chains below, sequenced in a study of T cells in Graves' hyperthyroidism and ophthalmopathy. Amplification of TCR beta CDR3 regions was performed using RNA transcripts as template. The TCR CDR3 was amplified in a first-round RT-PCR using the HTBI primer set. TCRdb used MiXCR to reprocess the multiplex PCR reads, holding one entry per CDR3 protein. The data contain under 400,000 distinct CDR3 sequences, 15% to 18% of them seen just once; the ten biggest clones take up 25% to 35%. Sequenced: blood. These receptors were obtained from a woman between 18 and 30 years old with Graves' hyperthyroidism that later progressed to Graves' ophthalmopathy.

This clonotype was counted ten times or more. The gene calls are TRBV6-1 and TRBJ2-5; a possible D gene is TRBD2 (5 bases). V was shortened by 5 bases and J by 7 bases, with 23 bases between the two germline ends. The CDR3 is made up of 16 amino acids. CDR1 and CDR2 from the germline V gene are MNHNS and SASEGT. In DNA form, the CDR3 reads TGTGCCAGCAGTTATCGTCCAGAGGGCGGCTGGGCGACCCAGTACTTC. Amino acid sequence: CASSYRPEGGWATQYF.

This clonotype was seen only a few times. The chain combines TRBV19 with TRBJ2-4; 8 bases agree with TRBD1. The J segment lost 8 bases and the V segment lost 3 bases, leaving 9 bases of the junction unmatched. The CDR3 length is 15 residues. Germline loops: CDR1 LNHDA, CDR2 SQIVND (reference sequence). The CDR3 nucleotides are TGTGCCAGTAGTATTCCGGACAGGGCTAGGGACATTCAGTACTTC. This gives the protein CASSIPDRARDIQYF.

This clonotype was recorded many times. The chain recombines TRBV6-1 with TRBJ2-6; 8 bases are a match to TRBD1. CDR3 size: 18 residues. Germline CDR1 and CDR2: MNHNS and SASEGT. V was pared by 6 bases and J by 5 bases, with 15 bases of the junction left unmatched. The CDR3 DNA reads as TGTGCCAGCAGCGGAGGGGGACAGGACCACCTCTGGGCCAACGTCCTGACTTTC. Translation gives CASSGGGQDHLWANVLTF.

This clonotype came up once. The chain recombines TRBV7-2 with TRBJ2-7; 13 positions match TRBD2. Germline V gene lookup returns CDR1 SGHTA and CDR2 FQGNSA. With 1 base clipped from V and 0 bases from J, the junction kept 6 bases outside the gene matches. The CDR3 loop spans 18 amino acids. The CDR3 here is CASSLEGTSGTFSYEQYF. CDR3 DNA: TGTGCCAGCAGCTTAGAGGGGACTAGCGGGACATTCTCCTACGAGCAGTACTTC.

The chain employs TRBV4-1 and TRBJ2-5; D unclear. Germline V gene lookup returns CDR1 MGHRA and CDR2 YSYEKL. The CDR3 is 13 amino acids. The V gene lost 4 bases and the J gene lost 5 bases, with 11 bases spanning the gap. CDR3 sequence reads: CASSLIVLETQYF. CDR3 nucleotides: TGCGCCAGCAGCCTTATTGTCTTGGAGACCCAGTACTTC.